This TCR beta chain was recorded in a study of relationships among human T cell subsets. Study results and caveats: Over 50% of CD8+ cytotoxic sequences came from clones with over 100 reads.

The T cell receptor alpha and beta CDR3 regions were amplified from mRNA by semiquantitative ARM-PCR. In ARM-PCR, communal superprimers followed tagged nested gene-specific primers for exponential amplification. TCRdb processed the multiplex PCR reads anew with MiXCR; each CDR3 protein has one entry. This sample yields about 15,000 distinct CDR3 sequences, of which less than 70% are seen a single time; 30% to 45% belongs to the top ten. Trimming took off 7 bases at V and 4 bases at J, with 6 bases between the two ends. The CDR3 is 11 amino acids. Germline V gene sequence: CDR1 SEHNR, CDR2 FQNEAQ (reference sequence). This clonotype is a singleton in its sample. Its specificity is unknown.

This receptor was identified in a man aged 35-49 years in good health. Specimen: total T cells sorted from blood. V is TRBV7-9 and J is TRBJ2-3; no definite D call. The chain's CDR3 is CASTGADTQYF. In nucleotides, the CDR3 is TGTGCCAGCACTGGCGCAGATACGCAGTATTTT.